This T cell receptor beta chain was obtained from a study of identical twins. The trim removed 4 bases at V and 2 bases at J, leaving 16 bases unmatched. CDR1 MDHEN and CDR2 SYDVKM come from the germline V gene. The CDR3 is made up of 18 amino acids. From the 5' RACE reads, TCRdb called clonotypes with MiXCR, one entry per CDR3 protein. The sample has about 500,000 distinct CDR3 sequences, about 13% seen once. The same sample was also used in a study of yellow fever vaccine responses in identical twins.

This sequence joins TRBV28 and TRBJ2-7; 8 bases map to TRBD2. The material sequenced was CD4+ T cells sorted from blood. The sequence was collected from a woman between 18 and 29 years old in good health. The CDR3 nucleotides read TGTGCCAGCAGTTCCCCCCGGTCAGCGGGAGACCGAACCTACGAGCAGTACTTC. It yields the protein CASSSPRSAGDRTYEQYF.